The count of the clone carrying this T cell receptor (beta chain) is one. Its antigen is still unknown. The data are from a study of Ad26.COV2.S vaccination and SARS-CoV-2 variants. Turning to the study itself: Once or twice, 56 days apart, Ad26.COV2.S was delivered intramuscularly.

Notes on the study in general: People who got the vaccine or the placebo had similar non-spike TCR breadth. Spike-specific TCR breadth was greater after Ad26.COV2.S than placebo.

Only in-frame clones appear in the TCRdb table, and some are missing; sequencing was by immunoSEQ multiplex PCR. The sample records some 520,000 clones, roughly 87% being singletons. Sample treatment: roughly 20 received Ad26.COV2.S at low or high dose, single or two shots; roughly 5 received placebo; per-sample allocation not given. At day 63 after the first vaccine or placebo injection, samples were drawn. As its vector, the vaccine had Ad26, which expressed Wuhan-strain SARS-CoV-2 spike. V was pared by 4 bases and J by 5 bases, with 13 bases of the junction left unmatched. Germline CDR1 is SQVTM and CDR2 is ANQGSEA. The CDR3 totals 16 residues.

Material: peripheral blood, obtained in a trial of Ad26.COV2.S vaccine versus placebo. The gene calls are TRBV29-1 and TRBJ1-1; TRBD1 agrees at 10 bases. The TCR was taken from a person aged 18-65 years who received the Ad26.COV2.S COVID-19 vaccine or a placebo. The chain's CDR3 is CSVGTGGISVGTEAFF. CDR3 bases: TGCAGCGTTGGGACAGGGGGTATCTCTGTGGGAACTGAAGCTTTCTTT.